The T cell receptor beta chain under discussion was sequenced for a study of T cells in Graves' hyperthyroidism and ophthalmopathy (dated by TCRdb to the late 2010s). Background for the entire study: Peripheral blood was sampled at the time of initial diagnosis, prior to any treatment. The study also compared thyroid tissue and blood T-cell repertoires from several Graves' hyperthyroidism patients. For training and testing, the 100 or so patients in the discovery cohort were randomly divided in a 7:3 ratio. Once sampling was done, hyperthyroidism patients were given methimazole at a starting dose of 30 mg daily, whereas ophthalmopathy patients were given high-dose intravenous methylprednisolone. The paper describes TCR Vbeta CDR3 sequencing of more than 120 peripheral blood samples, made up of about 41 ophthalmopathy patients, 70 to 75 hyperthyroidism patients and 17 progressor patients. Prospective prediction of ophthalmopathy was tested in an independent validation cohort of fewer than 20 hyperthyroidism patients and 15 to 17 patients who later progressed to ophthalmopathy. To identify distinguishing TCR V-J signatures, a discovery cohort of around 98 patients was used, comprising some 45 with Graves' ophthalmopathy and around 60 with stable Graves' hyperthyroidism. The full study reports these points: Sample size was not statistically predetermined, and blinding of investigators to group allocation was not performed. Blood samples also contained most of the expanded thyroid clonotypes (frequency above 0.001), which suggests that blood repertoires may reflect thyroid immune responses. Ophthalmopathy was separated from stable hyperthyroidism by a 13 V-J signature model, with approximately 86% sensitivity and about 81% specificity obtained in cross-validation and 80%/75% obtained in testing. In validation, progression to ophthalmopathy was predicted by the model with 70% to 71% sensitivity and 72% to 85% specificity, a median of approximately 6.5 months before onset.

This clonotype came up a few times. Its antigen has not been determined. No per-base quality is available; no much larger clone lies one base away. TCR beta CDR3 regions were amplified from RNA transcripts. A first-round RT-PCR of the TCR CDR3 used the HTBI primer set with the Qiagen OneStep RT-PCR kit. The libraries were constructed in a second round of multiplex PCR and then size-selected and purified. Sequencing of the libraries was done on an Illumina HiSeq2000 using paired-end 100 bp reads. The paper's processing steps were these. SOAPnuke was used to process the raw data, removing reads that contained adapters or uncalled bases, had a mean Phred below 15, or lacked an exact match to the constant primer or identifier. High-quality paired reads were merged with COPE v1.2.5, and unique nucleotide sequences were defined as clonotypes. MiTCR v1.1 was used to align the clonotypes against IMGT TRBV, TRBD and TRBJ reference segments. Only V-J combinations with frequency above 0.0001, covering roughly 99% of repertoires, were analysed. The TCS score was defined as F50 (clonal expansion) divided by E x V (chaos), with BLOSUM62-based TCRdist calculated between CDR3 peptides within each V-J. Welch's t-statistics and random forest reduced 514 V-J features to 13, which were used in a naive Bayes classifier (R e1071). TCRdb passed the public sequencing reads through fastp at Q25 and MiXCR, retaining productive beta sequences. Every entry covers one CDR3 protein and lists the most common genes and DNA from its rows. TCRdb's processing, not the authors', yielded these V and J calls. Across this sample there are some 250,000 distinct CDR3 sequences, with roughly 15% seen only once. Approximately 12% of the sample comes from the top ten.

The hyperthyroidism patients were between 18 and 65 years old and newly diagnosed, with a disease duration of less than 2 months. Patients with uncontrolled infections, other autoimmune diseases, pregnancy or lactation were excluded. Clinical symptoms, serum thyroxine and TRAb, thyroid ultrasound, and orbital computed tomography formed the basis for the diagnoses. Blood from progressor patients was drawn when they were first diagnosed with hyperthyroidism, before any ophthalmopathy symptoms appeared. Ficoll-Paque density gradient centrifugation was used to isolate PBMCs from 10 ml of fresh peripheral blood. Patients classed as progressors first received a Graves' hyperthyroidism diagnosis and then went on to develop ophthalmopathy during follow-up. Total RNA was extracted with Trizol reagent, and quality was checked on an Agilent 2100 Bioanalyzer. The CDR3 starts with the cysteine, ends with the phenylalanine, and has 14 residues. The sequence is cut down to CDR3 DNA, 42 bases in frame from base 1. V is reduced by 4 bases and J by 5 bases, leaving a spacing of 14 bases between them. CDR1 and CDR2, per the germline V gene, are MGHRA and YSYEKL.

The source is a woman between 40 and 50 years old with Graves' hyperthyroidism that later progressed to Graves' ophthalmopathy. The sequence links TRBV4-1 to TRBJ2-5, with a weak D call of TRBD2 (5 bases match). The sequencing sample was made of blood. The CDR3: CASSLPGYGETQYF. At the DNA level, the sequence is TGCGCCAGCAGCCTTCCGGGATACGGGGAGACCCAGTACTTC.